A single sample gave rise to the 29 T cell receptor beta chains below, sequenced in a study of blood T cell repertoires in COVID-19. This table comes from immunoSEQ multiplex PCR, and its TCRdb copy is limited to in-frame clones, with some not included. Of 200,000 or so clones listed, about 79% are singletons. The source material was PBMCs or T cells enriched from blood (not recorded which). The receptors stem from a woman between 40 and 55 years old with acute COVID-19.

The V call is TRBV4-3, the J call TRBJ2-5; no clear D. CDR1 and CDR2 (germline): LGHNA, YSLEER. The CDR3 has 14 amino acids. Deletions cut 4 bases from V and 2 bases from J, with 11 bases between. The CDR3 sequence is CASSLSVAQETQYF. CDR3 DNA sequence: TGCGCCAGCAGCCTGTCCGTAGCACAAGAGACCCAGTACTTC.

The chain uses TRBV29-1 and TRBJ1-5; TRBD1 matches 9 bases. The junction had 3 bases not matched to a gene; V was cut back by 6 bases and J by 6 bases. The CDR3 loop spans 12 amino acids. Per the germline V gene, CDR1 is SQVTM and CDR2 is ANQGSEA. The CDR3 sequence is CSVGTGTQPQHF. The DNA for the CDR3 is TGCAGCGTGGGGACAGGGACTCAGCCCCAGCATTTT.

This chain joins TRBV4-3 and TRBJ1-2, with D tentatively TRBD1 (6 bases). The V gene's germline CDR1 is LGHNA and CDR2 YSLEER. The CDR3 has 14 residues. V was pared by 0 bases and J by 8 bases, with 13 bases between. CDR3 in DNA: TGCGCCAGCAGCCAAGATTCACAGGGAGAAGGCTACACCTTC. Its translation: CASSQDSQGEGYTF.

J is TRBJ2-2 and V is TRBV13, with 14 bases lining up with TRBD2. V was pared by 3 bases and J by 6 bases, with 15 bases of the junction left unmatched. The CDR3 runs 20 residues. Germline V gene data show CDR1 as PRHDT and CDR2 as FYEKMQ (reference sequence). The CDR3 sequence: CASSFGSTNRLAGGPGELFF. For the CDR3, the DNA is TGTGCCAGCAGCTTCGGATCGACCAATCGACTAGCGGGGGGGCCCGGGGAGCTGTTTTTT. The variable domain in full, completed from reference TRBV13 and TRBJ2-2, reads AAGVIQSPRHLIKEKRETATLKCYPIPRHDTVYWYQQGPGQDPQFLISFYEKMQSDKGSIPDRFSAQQFSDYHSELNMSSLELGDSALYFCASSFGSTNRLAGGPGELFFGEGSRLTVL.

The CDR3 region has the DNA TGTGGGGAGGCGGGACAGGGGATGGCTGGCTACACCTTC. This translates into CGEAGQGMAGYTF. The chain recombines TRBV2 with TRBJ1-2; 10 bases align to TRBD1. CDR3 size: 13 residues. The V gene's germline CDR1 is SNHLY and CDR2 FYNNEI.

This chain connects TRBV24-1 to TRBJ2-1, with D uncertain. Germline CDR1 and CDR2: KGHDR and SFDVKD. The CDR3 is made up of 12 amino acids. Trimming took off 1 base at V and 9 bases at J, with 6 bases between the two ends. In DNA form, the CDR3 reads TGTGCCACCAGTGATTTATCATTTGAGCAGTTCTTC. Translating gives CATSDLSFEQFF.

The genes are TRBV4-3 and TRBJ2-3; the match to TRBD1 covers 8 bases. The germline V gene encodes CDR1 LGHNA and CDR2 YSLEER. The CDR3 extends over 15 amino acids. Losses at the gene ends were 4 bases for V and 6 bases for J; bases not matched to a gene: 9. The CDR3 spells CASSPLGQVFDTQYF. The CDR3 DNA follows: TGCGCCAGCAGCCCCCTGGGACAGGTTTTTGATACGCAGTATTTT.

The chain employs TRBV28 and TRBJ1-1; 8 bases agree with TRBD1. With V trimmed by 6 bases and J by 0 bases, 6 bases remained unmatched. The germline CDR1 and CDR2 sequences are MDHEN and SYDVKM. This CDR3 region has 15 residues. CDR3 sequence: CASRRRDRLNTEAFF. The CDR3 region has the DNA TGTGCCAGCAGGCGACGGGACAGGTTGAACACTGAAGCTTTCTTT.

The table lists this clone with a count of one. The rearrangement joins TRBV9 to TRBJ2-1; TRBD2 might be the D (6 bases). V was cut by 3 bases and J by 8 bases, with 6 bases left in between. The CDR3 is 11 amino acids. Per the germline V gene, CDR1 is SGDLS and CDR2 is YYNGEE. The CDR3 sequence is CASSAGDEQFF. For the CDR3, the DNA is TGTGCCAGCAGCGCGGGGGATGAGCAGTTCTTC.

This clone has a single count. The chain has TRBV4-3 and TRBJ1-3, with D uncertain. Germline V lookup: CDR1 LGHNA, CDR2 YSLEER. V was shortened by 4 bases and J by 4 bases, with 8 bases between the two germline ends. This CDR3 has 13 amino acids. The CDR3 spells CASSPVPGNTIYF. CDR3 in DNA: TGCGCCAGCAGCCCAGTCCCCGGAAACACCATATATTTT.

The chain joins TRBV7-2 to TRBJ1-6; D is unresolved. The CDR3 totals 15 residues. Trimming removed 7 bases at V and 0 bases at J, with 10 bases between. CDR1 is SGHTA and CDR2 is FQGNSA in the germline V gene. In DNA, the CDR3 is TGTGCCAGCACCGCACAGAGCTCCTATAATTCACCCCTCCACTTT. This translates into CASTAQSSYNSPLHF.

The chain joins TRBV5-4 to TRBJ1-1; D possibly corresponds to TRBD1 (5 bases). Germline CDR1 reads SGHNT; CDR2 reads YYREEE (reference sequence). This CDR3 comprises 15 residues. Trimming cost V 0 bases and J 1 base, with 10 bases left between them. The CDR3 loop reads CASSLDRTRNTEAFF. The DNA of the CDR3 is TGTGCCAGCAGCTTGGACCGGACAAGGAACACTGAAGCTTTCTTT.

V gene TRBV27 combines with J gene TRBJ2-2; a possible D gene is TRBD2 (6 bases). From germline, CDR1 is MNHEY and CDR2 SMNVEV (reference sequence). The V and J ends lost 1 base and 5 bases respectively, with 20 bases between them. CDR3 length: 18 amino acids. The CDR3 DNA reads TGTGCCAGCAGTTTATGGGGTAGTGGGGGAGGAGGGACCGGGGAGCTGTTTTTT. This translates into CASSLWGSGGGGTGELFF.

The chain links TRBV6-5 to TRBJ2-1; D might be TRBD2 (6 bases). The CDR3 length is 13 residues. Germline CDR1 MNHEY, CDR2 SVGAGI. The V end lost 6 bases, the J end lost 6 bases, and 12 bases lay between the germline ends. The CDR3 region has the DNA TGTGCCAGCAGCCCAGGGACTCCCAATGAGCAGTTCTTC. Translated, it gives CASSPGTPNEQFF.

This sequence joins TRBV27 and TRBJ1-1, with D possibly being TRBD1 (6 bases). CDR1 is MNHEY and CDR2 is SMNVEV in the germline V gene (reference sequence). The CDR3 has 13 residues. Trimming pared 1 base from V and 11 bases from J, leaving 14 bases between. The CDR3 DNA sequence: TGTGCCAGCAGTTTATATTACAGGGAGATCGCTTTCTTT. The encoded protein is CASSLYYREIAFF.

J is TRBJ1-1 and V is TRBV10-2; D gene ambiguous. The CDR3 is 14 residues long. The germline V gene encodes CDR1 WSHSY and CDR2 SAAADI. V lost 2 bases and J 1 base, leaving 8 bases between the germline ends. The CDR3 region has the DNA TGCGCCAGCAGTGAGGGACTGACGAACACTGAAGCTTTCTTT. Its translation: CASSEGLTNTEAFF.

V gene TRBV12-3 or TRBV12-4 combines with J gene TRBJ2-1, with D possibly matching TRBD2 (5 bases). The CDR3 loop spans 13 amino acids. With 5 bases removed from V and 7 bases from J, the gap between germline ends came to 12 bases. For the CDR3, the DNA is TGTGCCAGCAGTCCATCGGACTGGAATGAGCAGTTCTTC. Protein sequence: CASSPSDWNEQFF.

The chain joins TRBV6-5 to TRBJ1-5, with D hard to call. This CDR3 spans 14 amino acids. Germline-derived CDR1 and CDR2 are MNHEY and SVGAGI. V was pared by 6 bases and J by 1 base, with 10 bases between. CDR3 residues: CASSNPGSNQPQHF. The CDR3 nucleotides read TGTGCCAGCAGCAATCCTGGCAGCAATCAGCCCCAGCATTTT.

The chain has TRBV28 and TRBJ2-7; 9 nucleotides line up with TRBD1. Germline-derived CDR1 and CDR2 are MDHEN and SYDVKM. Trimming cost V 6 bases and J 2 bases; bases outside gene matches: 8. The CDR3 length is 15 residues. CDR3 sequence (DNA): TGTGCCAGCAGCTTCTTCCGGGACAGGGCCTACGAGCAGTACTTC. It yields the protein CASSFFRDRAYEQYF.

V is TRBV2 and J is TRBJ1-2; TRBD1 matches at 7 bases. With 5 bases clipped from V and 0 bases from J, the junction kept 6 bases outside the gene matches. Germline-derived CDR1 and CDR2 are SNHLY and FYNNEI. The CDR3 has 15 amino acids. The CDR3 loop is CASSRWDSTNYGYTF. DNA for the CDR3: TGTGCCAGCAGTAGATGGGACAGCACTAACTATGGCTACACCTTC.

This clone was observed once. The CDR3 nucleotides read TGTGCCAGCAGGCCTCCGACCACTAGCGGGGGGACCGGGGAGCTGTTTTTT. Translated, it gives CASRPPTTSGGTGELFF. V usage is TRBV2 and J usage is TRBJ2-2, with 12 bases matching TRBD2. The CDR3 spans 17 residues. J gave up 5 bases and V 6 bases, and 10 bases lay outside the gene matches. Germline values: CDR1 SNHLY, CDR2 FYNNEI.

This chain links TRBV7-9 with TRBJ2-1; possible D gene TRBD1, 6 bases. CDR3 length: 15 residues. V was clipped by 1 base and J by 6 bases, with 13 bases between them. Germline V gene sequence: CDR1 SEHNR, CDR2 FQNEAQ (reference sequence). CDR3 amino acids: CASSLEQGPSNEQFF. The CDR3 DNA follows: TGTGCCAGCAGCTTAGAACAGGGACCATCCAATGAGCAGTTCTTC.

V is TRBV9 and J is TRBJ1-1; a possible D gene is TRBD1 (6 bases). The CDR3 runs 13 residues. V was cut by 3 bases and J by 6 bases, with 12 bases left in between. Germline CDR1 reads SGDLS; CDR2 reads YYNGEE. The CDR3: CASSAQGSPEAFF. In DNA, the CDR3 is TGTGCCAGCAGCGCCCAGGGGTCCCCTGAAGCTTTCTTT.

The chain joins TRBV3-1 (or the pseudogene TRBV3-2) to TRBJ1-6; perhaps TRBD1 as D (5 bases). Germline lookup yields CDR1 LGHDT and CDR2 YNNKEL (reference sequence). The CDR3 sequence is 16 residues long. V was trimmed by 0 bases and J by 10 bases, leaving 16 bases between them. CDR3 sequence: CASSQEASRAGSPLHF. The CDR3 region has the DNA TGTGCCAGCAGCCAAGAAGCCTCCAGGGCCGGGTCACCCCTCCACTTT.

V usage is TRBV28 and J usage is TRBJ1-4; 7 bases align to TRBD1. The germline V gene has CDR1 MDHEN and CDR2 SYDVKM. J was trimmed by 10 bases and V by 7 bases; bases with no gene match: 15. CDR3 length equals 15 residues. The CDR3 DNA sequence: TGTGCCAGCACTCCAACATCAGGGGGACACCGAAAACTGTTTTTT. Translated: CASTPTSGGHRKLFF.

The J gene is TRBJ2-1, the V gene TRBV6-4; TRBD2 matches at 9 bases. The junction had 1 base not matched to a gene; V was cut back by 0 bases and J by 4 bases. The CDR3 sequence is 15 residues long. Looked up from germline, CDR1 is MRHNA and CDR2 is SNTAGT. The CDR3 nucleotides are TGTGCCAGCAGTGACTCGACTAGCGGATACAATGAGCAGTTCTTC. It codes for CASSDSTSGYNEQFF.

The CDR3 nucleotides are TGTGCCAGCAGCTTAGTGACTAGCGGCCCCACGGATACGCAGTATTTT. Its translation: CASSLVTSGPTDTQYF. The rearrangement joins TRBV7-8 to TRBJ2-3; 9 bases are shared with TRBD2. Losses at the gene ends were 1 base for V and 6 bases for J; bases not matched to a gene: 8. This CDR3 has 16 amino acids. In germline, CDR1 is SGHVS, CDR2 FQNEAQ.

Here the CDR3 DNA reads TGTGCCAGCAGTGAAGCGCTTCGAACACGTGAAAAACTGTTTTTT. Translated, it gives CASSEALRTREKLFF. The chain couples TRBV6-1 to TRBJ1-4; D ambiguous. The germline gives CDR1 MNHNS, CDR2 SASEGT. Trimming pared 0 bases from V and 7 bases from J, leaving 12 bases between. The CDR3 has 15 residues.

J is TRBJ1-1 and V is TRBV5-1; perhaps TRBD1 as D (5 bases). Trimming stripped 4 bases from V and 1 base from J, with 14 bases between. This CDR3 has 15 amino acids. Germline assignment: CDR1 SGHRS and CDR2 YFSETQ. This chain's CDR3 is CASSAGGTGNTEAFF. CDR3 sequence (DNA): TGCGCCAGCAGCGCGGGGGGGACGGGGAACACTGAAGCTTTCTTT.